This T cell receptor beta chain was captured in a study of beta chain features in type 1 diabetes. Overall study context: All of the samples together had 107,917,701 sorted cells examined.

Every isolated RNA sample was fully reverse transcribed, so sequencing captured expressed TCRB transcripts. Some clones are missing from TCRdb's copy, which holds only in-frame ones; the method was immunoSEQ multiplex PCR. The data show 600,000 or so clones, over 12% seen once. V shed 6 bases and J shed 4 bases, with 19 bases lying between them. This CDR3 region has 15 residues. CDR1 is KGHSH, CDR2 LQKENI, per germline. Points from the study as a whole: People with Type 1 diabetes carried modestly yet significantly shorter TCRB CDR3s in all four CD4+ subsets.

In the case of this clone: What it binds is unknown.

The chain recombines TRBV18 with TRBJ2-7; no clear D. Sequencing input: naive CD4+ T cells from blood. This TCR came from a man aged 18-30 years with type 1 diabetes. The CDR3 is CASSVAALLKYEQYF. DNA for the CDR3: TGTGCCAGCTCCGTGGCGGCCCTATTAAAATACGAGCAGTACTTC.